What follows describes a single T cell receptor (beta chain). The germline V gene encodes CDR1 SGHDT and CDR2 YYEEEE. V was pared by 4 bases and J by 2 bases, with 8 bases of the junction left unmatched. This CDR3 is 16 amino acids long. The sample belongs to a study of blood T cell repertoires in COVID-19. Study-wide context: Samples taken during acute and convalescent COVID-19 were collected in the United States, Italy and Spain.

How the authors handled the data: Amplification of reference gene primers was used by the study to estimate nucleated cell counts. Repertoires were generated with immunoSEQ multiplex PCR, while TCRdb's copy carries only in-frame clones and drops some. V and J calls and clone size are those listed in that table; D and trimming were worked out from the DNA. This sample carries 200,000 to 300,000 clones, approximately 90% of them seen once, and the ten largest clones take roughly 3.7%. The J gene is TRBJ1-5, the V gene TRBV5-6; 8 positions match TRBD1. This TCR was sampled from a woman aged 30 to 39 who had recovered from COVID-19. Sequenced material: PBMCs or T cells enriched from blood (not recorded which). The CDR3 here is CASSLGTGFGNQPQHF. CDR3 nucleotides: TGTGCCAGCAGCCTGGGGACAGGTTTTGGCAATCAGCCCCAGCATTTT.